This paragraph reports one T cell receptor (beta chain). Its specificity is not known. Pregnant or lactating patients were excluded, as were those with uncontrolled infection or other autoimmune disease. These data come from a study of T cells in Graves' hyperthyroidism and ophthalmopathy. Study-level results: A median around 6.4 months before onset, the model predicted ophthalmopathy.

The CDR3 length is 13 residues. V was pared by 4 bases and J by 6 bases, with 11 bases between. From germline, CDR1 is LNHDA and CDR2 SQIVND (reference sequence). It was RNA transcripts that yielded the amplified TCR beta CDR3 regions. The primer set for the first-round RT-PCR of the TCR CDR3 was HTBI. From the multiplex PCR reads, TCRdb called clonotypes with MiXCR, one entry per CDR3 protein. The table has approximately 360,000 distinct CDR3 sequences, approximately 15% seen once. V usage is TRBV19 and J usage is TRBJ2-3; D call uncertain. What was sequenced was blood. This TCR came from a woman between 18 and 29 years old with Graves' hyperthyroidism that later progressed to Graves' ophthalmopathy. The CDR3 loop reads CASSTPPLDTQYF. Here the CDR3 DNA reads TGTGCCAGTAGTACCCCGCCCTTGGATACGCAGTATTTT.